The 21 T cell receptor beta chains given below trace back to one sample, sequenced in a study of early T cells in non-severe SARS-CoV-2 infection. MiXCR, run by TCRdb on the 5' RACE reads, gives a single entry per CDR3 protein. The sample has around 50,000 distinct CDR3 sequences, approximately 6.2% seen once; the top ten hold less than 5%. Sequencing was carried out using whole blood. These receptor sequences come from an adult who was a healthcare worker with PCR-confirmed SARS-CoV-2 infection or an uninfected control (not recorded which).

This clonotype was counted between two and nine times. V is TRBV7-2 and J is TRBJ1-4, with D perhaps matching TRBD1 (5 bases). V was trimmed by 1 base and J by 7 bases, leaving 22 bases between them. Germline V gene data show CDR1 as SGHTA and CDR2 as FQGNSA. This CDR3 has 18 residues. The CDR3 DNA reads as TGTGCCAGCAGCTTAGGGGCGGGGACCGGGAAGCAGGTTGAAAAACTGTTTTTT. It translates to CASSLGAGTGKQVEKLFF. Drawing the rest from reference TRBV7-2 and TRBJ1-4, the complete variable domain is GAGVSQSPSNKVTEKGKDVELRCDPISGHTALYWYRQSLGQGLEFLIYFQGNSAPDKSGLPSDRFSAERTGGSVSTLTIQRTQQEDSAVYLCASSLGAGTGKQVEKLFFGSGTQLSVL.

This clonotype turned up a few times. J is TRBJ1-1 and V is TRBV29-1; possibly TRBD1 for D (5 bases). Per germline, CDR1 SQVTM and CDR2 ANQGSEA. The CDR3 has 15 amino acids. V lost 7 bases to trimming and J lost 0 bases, with 18 bases between them. The CDR3 loop reads CSATRDEIMNTEAFF. The CDR3 DNA reads TGCAGCGCCACACGGGACGAGATCATGAACACTGAAGCTTTCTTT.

This clonotype was detected many times. V usage is TRBV6-5 and J usage is TRBJ2-5; D ambiguous. The length of the CDR3 is 15 residues. Germline V gene lookup returns CDR1 MNHEY and CDR2 SVGAGI. The V end lost 0 bases, the J end lost 4 bases, and 12 bases lay between the germline ends. The CDR3 is CASSYSTGKGETQYF. CDR3 DNA sequence: TGTGCCAGCAGTTACTCGACTGGAAAAGGAGAGACCCAGTACTTC.

At least ten counts were recorded for this clonotype. V is TRBV5-7 and J is TRBJ2-3; no definite D call. TRBV5-7 is given ORF status, its function remaining uncertain. The CDR3 has 13 amino acids. Between the trimmed V and J ends, which lost 1 base and 5 bases, there was a span of 8 bases. The CDR3 region has the DNA TGTGCCAGCAGCTTGAACCGAAGAGATACGCAGTATTTT. This translates into CASSLNRRDTQYF.

This clonotype has just a few counts. V gene TRBV19 combines with J gene TRBJ2-7, with D possibly TRBD1 on 7 matching bases. V dropped 4 bases and J dropped 0 bases, with 16 bases sitting between them. The length of the CDR3 is 16 residues. From germline, CDR1 is LNHDA and CDR2 SQIVND (reference sequence). The CDR3 loop is CASSTSAGGSSYEQYF. The DNA for the CDR3 is TGTGCCAGTAGTACTTCCGCAGGGGGGAGCTCCTACGAGCAGTACTTC.

At least ten counts were recorded for this clonotype. The rearrangement uses TRBV6-1 and TRBJ1-5; perhaps TRBD1 as D (6 bases). Germline V CDR1 and CDR2: MNHNS, SASEGT. Trimming left V 6 bases short and J 7 bases short, with 13 bases between. The CDR3 is 13 amino acids. CDR3 sequence reads: CASRTGLGQPQHF. The CDR3 bases are TGTGCCAGCAGGACAGGTTTGGGCCAGCCCCAGCATTTT.

This clonotype was recorded at least ten times. In DNA, the CDR3 is TGTGCCAGCAGTTTGGCACTAGCGGGCCTCGGAGAGACCCAGTACTTC. Translated: CASSLALAGLGETQYF. The chain carries TRBV12-3 or TRBV12-4 and TRBJ2-5; 9 bases are a match to TRBD2. V lost 3 bases to trimming and J lost 4 bases; unmatched junction nucleotides: 9. The CDR3 is made up of 16 amino acids.

There are a few counts of this clonotype. The CDR3 nucleotides are TGTGCCAGCAGTGCTACTAGGCCAACTAACAATGAGCAGTTCTTC. Its translation: CASSATRPTNNEQFF. V is TRBV12-3 or TRBV12-4 and J is TRBJ2-1, with D perhaps TRBD2 (5 bases). This CDR3 is 15 amino acids long. Trimming cost V 5 bases and J 5 bases, with 16 bases left between them.

The sample holds many counts of this clonotype. This rearrangement joins TRBV11-2 to TRBJ2-3, with 13 bases identical to TRBD2. CDR1 is SGHAT and CDR2 is FQNNGV in the germline V gene. V was pared by 5 bases and J by 2 bases, with 4 bases of the junction left unmatched. This CDR3 has 16 residues. In DNA, the CDR3 is TGTGCCAGCAGCCGGGGACTAGCGGGGATCACAGATACGCAGTATTTT. It codes for CASSRGLAGITDTQYF.

On this clonotype itself: Because the CDR3 is missing its conserved closing phenylalanine or tryptophan, this is likely a read error. V is TRBV24-1 and J is TRBJ2-3, with D uncertain. CDR1 and CDR2 from the germline V gene are KGHDR and SFDVKD. The CDR3 length is 17 residues. The CDR3 DNA follows: TGTACCACCAGTGATTTCCCCGTCGGACCTAGCACAGATACGCAGTATTTA. It is translated as CTTSDFPVGPSTDTQYL.

This clonotype was seen repeatedly, ten times or more. The chain uses TRBV29-1 and TRBJ2-1; D is unclear. CDR3 size: 12 residues. The germline V gene encodes CDR1 SQVTM and CDR2 ANQGSEA. V was cut by 2 bases and J by 4 bases, with 6 bases left in between. CDR3 DNA: TGCAGCGTTGAATCCAGTTACAATGAGCAGTTCTTC. It specifies CSVESSYNEQFF.

This rearrangement joins TRBV2 to TRBJ2-5; 9 bases map to TRBD2. CDR1 is SNHLY, CDR2 FYNNEI, per germline. The CDR3 is 17 residues long. V trimming: 6 bases; J trimming: 3 bases; junction bases outside the gene matches: 14. The CDR3: CASRPRRGLALEETQYF. CDR3 in DNA: TGTGCCAGCAGGCCACGTAGGGGACTAGCTTTAGAAGAGACCCAGTACTTC.

This clonotype was counted ten times or more. This rearrangement joins TRBV12-3 or TRBV12-4 to TRBJ2-1; possible D gene TRBD1, 6 bases. This CDR3 has 13 residues. Trimming took 6 bases from V and 4 from J, leaving 10 bases between them. CDR3 sequence (DNA): TGTGCCAGCAGCCTGGACAGATACAATGAGCAGTTCTTC. It codes for CASSLDRYNEQFF.

This clonotype was counted a few times. The chain couples TRBV7-9 to TRBJ2-7; D remains unclear. The ends were cut back, 5 bases at V and 3 bases at J, with 5 bases in the middle. Per germline, CDR1 SEHNR and CDR2 FQNEAQ (reference sequence). This CDR3 is 11 amino acids long. Here the CDR3 reads CASSPLYEQYF. In DNA form, the CDR3 reads TGTGCCAGCAGCCCACTCTACGAGCAGTACTTC. Looking up the rest from reference TRBV7-9 and TRBJ2-7 gives the full variable domain: DTGVSQNPRHKITKRGQNVTFRCDPISEHNRLYWYRQTLGQGPEFLTYFQNEAQLEKSRLLSDRFSAERPKGSFSTLEIQRTEQGDSAMYLCASSPLYEQYFGPGTRLTVT.

This clonotype showed up many times. J is TRBJ1-1 and V is TRBV9; perhaps TRBD1 as D (6 bases). V shed 1 base and J shed 0 bases, with 16 bases lying between them. The CDR3 loop spans 17 amino acids. Germline-derived CDR1 and CDR2 are SGDLS and YYNGEE. Here the CDR3 reads CASSVRGFRDMNTEAFF. The DNA of the CDR3 is TGTGCCAGCAGCGTACGGGGGTTTCGGGACATGAACACTGAAGCTTTCTTT.

This clonotype has ten or more counts. The chain is built from TRBV4-2 and TRBJ1-1; D perhaps matches TRBD1 (6 bases). The CDR3 contains 15 residues. CDR1 is LGHNA, CDR2 YNFKEQ, per germline. V was pared by 4 bases and J by 3 bases, with 15 bases between. The CDR3 DNA reads TGTGCCAGCAGCCTAAACAGGGAGGGGTACACTGAAGCTTTCTTT. Its translation: CASSLNREGYTEAFF.

Worth noting for this clonotype: At one end the junction does not follow the germline gene, possibly because of a read error. The chain joins TRBV6-6 to TRBJ1-6, with D unclear. This CDR3 has 13 residues. The germline V gene encodes CDR1 MNHNY and CDR2 SVGAGI (reference sequence). The CDR3 DNA reads as TGTGTCAGCAGCCCCGGGCCCGATTCACCCCTCCACTTT. It codes for CVSSPGPDSPLHF.

This clonotype was seen a handful of times. The chain uses TRBV29-1 and TRBJ2-7; maybe TRBD1 (5 bases). Per germline, CDR1 SQVTM and CDR2 ANQGSEA. V was cut by 3 bases and J by 5 bases, with 11 bases left in between. The CDR3 has 12 amino acids. In DNA, the CDR3 is TGCAGCGTTGATCAGGGCGCCCACGAGCAGTACTTC. Amino acid sequence: CSVDQGAHEQYF.

This clonotype was recorded at least ten times. This chain uses TRBV9 with TRBJ2-1; D is perhaps TRBD1 or TRBD2 (5 bases each). The CDR3 is made up of 15 amino acids. Germline V CDR1 and CDR2: SGDLS, YYNGEE. V lost 0 bases and J lost 5, with 12 bases in between. CDR3 sequence reads: CASSVGGRVDNEQFF. CDR3 in DNA: TGTGCCAGCAGCGTAGGGGGACGGGTAGACAATGAGCAGTTCTTC.

Many counts were recorded for this clonotype. The chain is built from TRBV7-9 and TRBJ2-1, with 8 bases lining up with TRBD2. The CDR3 has 15 amino acids. Trimming cost V 1 base and J 7 bases; bases outside gene matches: 6. Germline CDR1 SEHNR, CDR2 FQNEAQ (reference sequence). CDR3 in amino acids: CASSLVSGGMNEQFF. The CDR3, as DNA: TGTGCCAGCAGCTTAGTAAGCGGGGGTATGAATGAGCAGTTCTTC.

Details on this clonotype: One base away lies a much larger clone, so this may be a sequencing read error. Without the conserved terminal phenylalanine or tryptophan, this CDR3 likely stems from a read error. The chain joins TRBV4-2 to TRBJ2-7; 8 nucleotides agree with TRBD2. Germline CDR1 LGHNA, CDR2 YNFKEQ. The CDR3 runs to 16 residues. Trimming removed 5 bases from V and 4 bases from J; junction bases left unmatched: 13. CDR3 in DNA: TGTGCCAGCAGCATCGATTTGGGACTAGTGTATTACGAGCAGTACTAC. Protein: CASSIDLGLVYYEQYY.